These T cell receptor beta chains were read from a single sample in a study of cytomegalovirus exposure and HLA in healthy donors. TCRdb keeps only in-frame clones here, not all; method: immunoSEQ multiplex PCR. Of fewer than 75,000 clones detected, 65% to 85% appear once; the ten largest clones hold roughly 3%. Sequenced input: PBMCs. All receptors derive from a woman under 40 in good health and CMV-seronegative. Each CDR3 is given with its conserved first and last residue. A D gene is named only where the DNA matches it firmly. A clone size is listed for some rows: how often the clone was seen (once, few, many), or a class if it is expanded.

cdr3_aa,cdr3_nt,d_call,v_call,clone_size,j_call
CASTPTAGGLETQYF,TGTGCCAGTACCCCAACCGCGGGGGGGCTTGAGACCCAGTACTTC,TRBD2,TRBV19,-,TRBJ2-5
CASSQGIGYNEQFF,TGTGCCAGTAGTCAGGGTATAGGCTACAATGAGCAGTTCTTC,-,TRBV19,-,TRBJ2-1
CASSSLFNPSTEAFF,TGTGCCAGCAGTTCACTCTTTAACCCAAGCACTGAAGCTTTCTTT,-,TRBV28,-,TRBJ1-1
CASSLRAGRVEQFF,TGTGCCAGCAGTCTGAGGGCGGGGCGGGTTGAGCAGTTCTTC,-,TRBV6-5,few,TRBJ2-1
CASSPLDRDHTEAFF,TGTGCCAGTAGCCCTTTGGACAGGGACCACACTGAAGCTTTCTTT,TRBD1,TRBV19,-,TRBJ1-1
CASSLEGGGAETQYF,TGTGCCAGCAGCTTGGAAGGCGGGGGGGCCGAGACCCAGTACTTC,TRBD2,TRBV5-4,few,TRBJ2-5
CASSYWAGGDTEAFF,TGTGCCAGCAGTTACTGGGCAGGGGGAGACACTGAAGCTTTCTTT,TRBD1,TRBV6-5,-,TRBJ1-1
CASSLTGGAKGSPLHF,TGTGCCAGCAGTTTGACAGGGGGAGCCAAGGGATCACCCCTCCACTTT,TRBD1,TRBV5-4,-,TRBJ1-6
CAWTTGFNEKLFF,TGTGCCTGGACCACGGGGTTCAATGAAAAACTGTTTTTT,-,TRBV30,-,TRBJ1-4
CASSLGQGGYEQYF,TGTGCCAGCAGCTTAGGCCAGGGGGGCTACGAGCAGTACTTC,-,TRBV7-6,-,TRBJ2-7
CASGTRGYNEQFF,TGTGCCAGCGGGACTAGGGGTTACAATGAGCAGTTCTTC,TRBD2,TRBV7-2,-,TRBJ2-1
CASTVGLETQYF,TGTGCCAGCACGGTCGGTTTGGAGACCCAGTACTTC,-,TRBV7-2,-,TRBJ2-5
CATGSGANTGELFF,TGTGCCACCGGAAGCGGGGCTAACACCGGGGAGCTGTTTTTT,TRBD2,TRBV27,once,TRBJ2-2
CASSPPFRRRDTDTQYF,TGTGCCAGCAGCCCCCCTTTTAGGAGGAGAGACACAGATACGCAGTATTTT,-,TRBV7-9,-,TRBJ2-3